These 28 T cell receptor beta chains were all obtained from the same sample, sequenced in a study of cytomegalovirus exposure and HLA in healthy donors. The study ran its PCR with 60 Vbeta and 13 Jbeta primers. The table came from immunoSEQ multiplex PCR; TCRdb's copy has only in-frame clones and leaves some out. Listed are 100,000 to 150,000 clones; 2% to 2.5% falls within the top ten. Sequencing used PBMCs. Source of these receptors: a middle-aged man in good health and CMV-seronegative.

This chain connects TRBV28 to TRBJ1-2, with 7 bases that match TRBD1. Germline lookup yields CDR1 MDHEN and CDR2 SYDVKM. Trimming took 3 bases from V and 8 from J; bases not matched to a gene: 12. This CDR3 has 15 residues. CDR3: CASSFGTASVGGYTF. CDR3 coding DNA: TGTGCCAGCAGTTTCGGGACAGCCTCGGTGGGCGGCTACACCTTC.

This sequence joins TRBV4-2 and TRBJ1-4, with 9 positions matching TRBD1. Germline CDR1 LGHNA, CDR2 YNFKEQ. With V trimmed by 4 bases and J by 11 bases, 8 bases remained unmatched. The CDR3 spans 14 residues. The CDR3 spells CASSPSRTGEKLFF. CDR3 bases: TGTGCCAGCAGCCCCAGCCGGACAGGGGAGAAACTGTTTTTT.

The chain is built from TRBV25-1 and TRBJ1-6; tentative D call: TRBD1 (6 bases). Deletions cut 0 bases from V and 7 bases from J, with 10 bases between. The CDR3 has 15 amino acids. Germline V gene lookup returns CDR1 MGHDK and CDR2 SYGVNS. CDR3 coding DNA: TGTGCCAGCAGTGAATACCCAGGGGAGAATTCACCCCTCCACTTT. Residues: CASSEYPGENSPLHF.

V and J are TRBV7-8 and TRBJ2-7; D is undetermined. V was cut by 6 bases and J by 2 bases, with 20 bases left in between. The CDR3 spans 16 residues. CDR1 and CDR2 (germline): SGHVS, FQNEAQ. CDR3 sequence (DNA): TGTGCCAGCAGGATTGCTGGCGGAAGTGCCCCCTACGAGCAGTACTTC. This codes for CASRIAGGSAPYEQYF.

The gene calls are TRBV29-1 and TRBJ2-3, with D possibly TRBD1 on 6 matching bases. V lost 5 bases to trimming and J lost 0 bases, with 12 bases between them. The CDR3 has 14 residues. CDR1 is SQVTM and CDR2 is ANQGSEA in the germline V gene. The CDR3 coding sequence is TGCAGCGTTACACAGGGCAGTAGCACAGATACGCAGTATTTT. Encoded protein: CSVTQGSSTDTQYF.

V usage is TRBV5-4 and J usage is TRBJ2-5, with 8 nucleotides matching TRBD1. The end of the DNA fits TRBJ2-7 better, so the J call may be wrong. The germline V gene has CDR1 SGHNT and CDR2 YYREEE (reference sequence). The CDR3 is made up of 14 amino acids. In nucleotides, the CDR3 is TGTGCCAGCAGCAAGGACAGGGTTTCCAACGAGCAGTACTTC. Amino acid sequence: CASSKDRVSNEQYF.

V and J are TRBV4-3 and TRBJ2-2; 7 nucleotides line up with TRBD1. Germline CDR1 reads LGHNA; CDR2 reads YSLEER. CDR3 length: 15 residues. The V and J ends lost 3 bases and 6 bases, in that order; junction bases with no gene match: 7. CDR3 residues: CASSQYPGQAGELFF. As DNA, the CDR3 is TGCGCCAGCAGCCAGTACCCCGGACAGGCCGGGGAGCTGTTTTTT.

The gene calls are TRBV27 and TRBJ2-7, with 7 bases matching TRBD1. Germline-derived CDR1 and CDR2 are MNHEY and SMNVEV (reference sequence). Germline trimming cut 4 bases from V and 9 bases from J; bases unmatched to any gene: 18. The CDR3 is 16 residues long. The CDR3 protein is CASSSPVDRARTWQYF. CDR3 DNA: TGTGCCAGCAGTTCCCCAGTCGACAGGGCCCGAACCTGGCAGTACTTC.

The CDR3: CASCRSGGGNQPQHF. DNA of the CDR3: TGTGCCAGTTGCCGTAGCGGGGGGGGCAATCAGCCCCAGCATTTT. V and J are TRBV19 and TRBJ1-5, with D perhaps TRBD1 (5 bases). CDR3 length equals 15 residues. The germline V gene has CDR1 LNHDA and CDR2 SQIVND (reference sequence). Trimming shortened V by 8 bases and J by 2 bases, and 16 bases separated the two germline ends.

The J gene is TRBJ1-1, the V gene TRBV10-3; tentatively, D is TRBD1 (6 bases). Trimming shortened V by 7 bases and J by 2 bases, and 14 bases separated the two germline ends. Germline V lookup: CDR1 ENHRY, CDR2 SYGVKD. The CDR3 has 14 residues. The CDR3 region is CAINQQGSNTEAFF. DNA for the CDR3: TGTGCCATCAATCAACAGGGTTCTAACACTGAAGCTTTCTTT.

The chain is built from TRBV9 and TRBJ1-2, with TRBD1 matching over 7 bases. V was clipped by 0 bases and J by 4 bases; unmatched bases: 6. This CDR3 spans 15 amino acids. CDR1 and CDR2 (germline): SGDLS, YYNGEE. The CDR3 loop reads CASSVGGGAGYGYTF. For the CDR3, the DNA is TGTGCCAGCAGCGTAGGAGGGGGCGCGGGCTATGGCTACACCTTC.

V is TRBV7-3 and J is TRBJ2-7, with D unresolved. The CDR3 loop spans 13 amino acids. The germline gives CDR1 SGHTA, CDR2 FQGTGA. The V gene lost 4 bases and the J gene lost 4 bases, with 11 bases spanning the gap. The CDR3 DNA follows: TGTGCCAGCAGCTCCCTAGTGCAGTACGAGCAGTACTTC. Protein: CASSSLVQYEQYF.

The chain couples TRBV10-1 to TRBJ2-1, with a possible D match to TRBD1 (5 bases). Trimming cost V 5 bases and J 7 bases, with 12 bases left between them. The CDR3 spans 13 residues. Germline loops: CDR1 WNHNN, CDR2 SYGVQD (reference sequence). The CDR3 spells CASSWSGRNEQFF. The CDR3 DNA reads as TGCGCCAGCAGTTGGTCAGGGCGGAATGAGCAGTTCTTC.

The chain joins TRBV11-2 to TRBJ1-2; the match to TRBD1 covers 10 bases. V shed 8 bases and J 4 bases; nucleotides not matched to a gene: 10. Looked up from germline, CDR1 is SGHAT and CDR2 is FQNNGV. The CDR3 is 15 amino acids. CDR3 coding DNA: TGTGCCAGCGCGAGAGACAGGGGGCTTAGCTATGGCTACACCTTC. Protein product: CASARDRGLSYGYTF.

V usage is TRBV7-8 and J usage is TRBJ2-5; TRBD1 matches 8 bases. The germline V gene encodes CDR1 SGHVS and CDR2 FQNEAQ. The CDR3 has 16 amino acids. Trimming took 1 base from V and 5 from J; bases not matched to a gene: 9. This CDR3 is CASSLGSTGVTETQYF. The CDR3 bases are TGTGCCAGCAGCTTAGGCTCGACAGGGGTCACGGAGACCCAGTACTTC. Using reference TRBV7-8 and TRBJ2-5 for the parts outside the CDR3, the full variable domain is GAGVSQSPRYKVAKRGQDVALRCDPISGHVSLFWYQQALGQGPEFLTYFQNEAQLDKSGLPSDRFFAERPEGSVSTLKIQRTQQEDSAVYLCASSLGSTGVTETQYFGPGTRLLVL.

The chain combines TRBV19 with TRBJ1-1; TRBD1 might be the D (5 bases). V was trimmed by 8 bases and J by 8 bases, leaving 21 bases between them. This CDR3 contains 14 residues. Germline-derived CDR1 and CDR2 are LNHDA and SQIVND (reference sequence). The CDR3 loop is CASLVGASTHEAFF. The CDR3, as DNA: TGTGCCAGTTTGGTAGGGGCCTCAACCCACGAAGCTTTCTTT.

The V and J genes are TRBV5-4 and TRBJ2-1; D possibly corresponds to TRBD2 (5 bases). V gave up 4 bases and J gave up 7 bases, with 9 bases separating them. CDR3 length equals 12 residues. Germline CDR1 is SGHNT and CDR2 is YYREEE (reference sequence). CDR3 nucleotide sequence: TGTGCCAGCAGCCGCCCGGGGAATGAGCAGTTCTTC. Amino acids: CASSRPGNEQFF.

V usage is TRBV5-4 and J usage is TRBJ1-2; 12 positions agree with TRBD1. The CDR3 spans 16 residues. Germline V lookup: CDR1 SGHNT, CDR2 YYREEE (reference sequence). V lost 2 bases, J lost 4 bases, and 6 bases stayed unmatched. The CDR3 reads CASSLPGTGGVYGYTF. Written as DNA, the CDR3 is TGTGCCAGCAGCTTACCCGGGACAGGGGGCGTCTATGGCTACACCTTC.

The CDR3 DNA follows: TGTGCCATCAGTGAACTCACAATGACAGGGATGGGCACAGATACGCAGTATTTT. Translation: CAISELTMTGMGTDTQYF. The chain uses TRBV10-3 and TRBJ2-3; 7 nucleotides match TRBD1. Germline lookup yields CDR1 ENHRY and CDR2 SYGVKD. There are 18 residues in the CDR3. Trimming removed 3 bases from V and 1 base from J; junction bases left unmatched: 13.

The chain employs TRBV6-5 and TRBJ1-3; maybe TRBD1 (6 bases). Per germline, CDR1 MNHEY and CDR2 SVGAGI. V was cut by 4 bases and J by 0 bases, with 10 bases left in between. The CDR3 has 15 amino acids. Written as DNA, the CDR3 is TGTGCCAGCAGTTTCCAGGGGACCTCTGGAAACACCATATATTTT. Translated: CASSFQGTSGNTIYF.

V is TRBV7-2 and J is TRBJ2-5; 11 bases match TRBD2. J was trimmed by 4 bases and V by 5 bases; bases with no gene match: 6. This CDR3 comprises 15 residues. CDR1 is SGHTA and CDR2 is FQGNSA in the germline V gene. CDR3 residues: CASSRSGRALETQYF. The CDR3 DNA reads as TGTGCCAGCAGCCGTAGCGGGAGGGCCTTAGAGACCCAGTACTTC.

The V and J genes are TRBV28 and TRBJ1-5; tentatively, D is TRBD1 (5 bases). This CDR3 contains 15 residues. Trimming cost V 5 bases and J 7 bases, with 18 bases left between them. Germline V gene lookup returns CDR1 MDHEN and CDR2 SYDVKM. CDR3 in amino acids: CASSPGQLPGQPQHF. CDR3 bases: TGTGCCAGCAGTCCTGGACAATTGCCTGGACAGCCCCAGCATTTT. Filled out from reference TRBV28 and TRBJ1-5, the complete variable domain reads DVKVTQSSRYLVKRTGEKVFLECVQDMDHENMFWYRQDPGLGLRLIYFSYDVKMKEKGDIPEGYSVSREKKERFSLILESASTNQTSMYLCASSPGQLPGQPQHFGDGTRLSIL.

The V and J genes are TRBV19 and TRBJ2-7; 10 nucleotides line up with TRBD1. CDR1 is LNHDA and CDR2 is SQIVND in the germline V gene (reference sequence). Germline trimming cut 5 bases from V and 6 bases from J; bases unmatched to any gene: 10. The CDR3 extends over 15 amino acids. Here the CDR3 reads CASSPTDRGGSEQYF. The CDR3 bases are TGTGCCAGTAGTCCAACGGACAGGGGGGGTTCCGAGCAGTACTTC.

This chain connects TRBV2 to TRBJ1-1, with 8 bases fitting TRBD1. The junction had 14 bases not matched to a gene; V was cut back by 6 bases and J by 5 bases. The CDR3 has 16 residues. Germline CDR1 SNHLY, CDR2 FYNNEI. CDR3 sequence (DNA): TGTGCCAGCAGAGCAGGGGGCGCGGGGGGGGGAACTGAAGCTTTCTTT. Protein sequence: CASRAGGAGGGTEAFF.

This rearrangement joins TRBV30 to TRBJ1-2; D unclear. The CDR3 sequence is 15 residues long. The germline gives CDR1 GTSNPN, CDR2 SVGIG (reference sequence). Trimming stripped 3 bases from V and 6 bases from J, with 20 bases between. The CDR3 bases are TGTGCCTGGAGAGGATCCCGGGGAGTGGGTGATGGCTACACCTTC. Translating gives CAWRGSRGVGDGYTF.

The chain recombines TRBV11-3 with TRBJ1-2, with no clear D. The germline gives CDR1 SGHNT, CDR2 YENEEA. There are 11 residues in the CDR3. Trimming left V 4 bases short and J 8 bases short, with 8 bases between. The CDR3 nucleotides are TGTGCCAGCAGCTCCCTAAGCGGCTACACCTTC. It specifies CASSSLSGYTF. The complete variable domain, with remaining parts taken from reference TRBV11-3 and TRBJ1-2, reads EAGVVQSPRYKIIEKKQPVAFWCNPISGHNTLYWYLQNLGQGPELLIRYENEEAVDDSQLPKDRFSAERLKGVDSTLKIQPAELGDSAVYLCASSSLSGYTFGSGTRLTVV.

This chain links TRBV6-1 with TRBJ2-5; TRBD1 matches at 7 bases. Matching the DNA end better, TRBJ2-7 makes the J call doubtful. CDR3 length: 13 residues. Germline CDR1 and CDR2: MNHNS and SASEGT. In nucleotides, the CDR3 is TGTGCCAGCAGTGAAAGGGGGCCTGCCGAGCAGTACTTC. Its protein is CASSERGPAEQYF.

The V call is TRBV6-5, the J call TRBJ2-3; D is perhaps TRBD1 (5 bases). The CDR3 totals 14 residues. The V gene's germline CDR1 is MNHEY and CDR2 SVGAGI. The ends were cut back, 4 bases at V and 6 bases at J, with 14 bases in the middle. The CDR3 protein is CASSSARGRDTQYF. DNA for the CDR3: TGTGCCAGCAGTTCGGCTAGGGGAAGGGATACGCAGTATTTT.